This T cell receptor beta chain appears in the sequencing data of a study of PD-L1 blockade in urothelial cancer. Overall study: In the patient group, most of the 29 were males with bladder-origin urothelial cancer. Treatment start was followed by blood analysis at 3 weeks (second dose) and again at 6 weeks.

The time point is: pretreatment peripheral blood. TCRdb keeps only in-frame clones here, not all; method: immunoSEQ multiplex PCR. The sample lists over 65,000 clones, under 90% seen once, with 4.5% in the top ten. In germline, CDR1 is SGHTA, CDR2 FQGNSA. V shed 8 bases and J 6 bases; nucleotides not matched to a gene: 8. CDR3 length equals 13 residues. J is TRBJ2-3 and V is TRBV7-2; the match to TRBD2 covers 7 bases. The material was PBMCs, obtained around atezolizumab (anti-PD-L1) treatment. This sequence originates from a man between 70 and 80 years old with urothelial cancer. CDR3 amino acids: CASGRDRQDTQYF. The DNA of the CDR3 is TGTGCCAGCGGGAGGGACCGGCAGGATACGCAGTATTTT.